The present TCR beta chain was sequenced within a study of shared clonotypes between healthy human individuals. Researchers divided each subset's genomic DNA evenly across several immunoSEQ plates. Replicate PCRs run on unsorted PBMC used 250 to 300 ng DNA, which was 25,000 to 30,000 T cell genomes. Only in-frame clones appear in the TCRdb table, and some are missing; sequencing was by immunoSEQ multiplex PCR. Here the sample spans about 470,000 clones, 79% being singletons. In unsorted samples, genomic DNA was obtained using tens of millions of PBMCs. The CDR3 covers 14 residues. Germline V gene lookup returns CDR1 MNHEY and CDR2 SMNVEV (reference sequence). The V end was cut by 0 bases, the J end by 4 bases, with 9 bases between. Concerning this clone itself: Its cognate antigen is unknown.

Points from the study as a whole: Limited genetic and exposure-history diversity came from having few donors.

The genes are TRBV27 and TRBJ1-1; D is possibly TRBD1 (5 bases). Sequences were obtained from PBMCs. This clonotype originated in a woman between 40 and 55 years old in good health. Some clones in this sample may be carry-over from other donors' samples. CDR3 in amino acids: CASSLSAGSTEAFF. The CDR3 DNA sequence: TGTGCCAGCAGTTTATCGGCAGGGTCCACTGAAGCTTTCTTT.